The 23 T cell receptor beta chains below come from one sample, sequenced in a study of regulatory T cells in long-lasting Graves disease. Time point indicated: newly diagnosed GD, antithyroid drugs for less than 3 months. From RNA extracted from PBMCs, the TCR library was made. Construction of TCR beta libraries relied on iRepertoire HTBI primers and on Arm-PCR targeting CDR3 regions. TCRdb recomputed calls from the multiplex PCR reads with MiXCR, one row per CDR3 protein. Among more than 450,000 distinct CDR3 sequences, 16% were seen once, and the ten largest hold 10% to 15%. These data are also associated with another study on T cells in Graves' hyperthyroidism and ophthalmopathy.

This specimen consisted of peripheral blood mononuclear cells (PBMCs), obtained at new diagnosis, from a patient treated with antithyroid drugs. These receptors came from a man in his forties or fifties with Graves disease.

This rearrangement joins TRBV30 to TRBJ2-3, with D perhaps being TRBD1 or TRBD2 (5 bases each). Germline assignment: CDR1 GTSNPN and CDR2 SVGIG (reference sequence). The V and J ends lost 3 bases and 6 bases respectively, with 10 bases between them. CDR3 length equals 12 residues. CDR3 region: CAWRRQRDTQYF. The CDR3 nucleotides are TGTGCCTGGAGGCGACAGCGGGATACGCAGTATTTT.

This clonotype was seen only a few times. This may be a read error, as it is one base from a much larger clone. The genes are TRBV28 and TRBJ2-1; D might be TRBD2 (6 bases). This CDR3 contains 14 residues. V was cut by 5 bases and J by 7 bases, with 15 bases left in between. Germline V CDR1 and CDR2: MDHEN, SYDVKM. CDR3 in amino acids: CASSLPRAGNEQFF. The CDR3, as DNA: TGTGCCAGCAGTCTCCCCAGGGCGGGGAATGAGCAGTTCTTC.

On this clonotype itself: This could be a read error, since a much larger clone is one nucleotide away. The V gene is TRBV5-1, the J gene TRBJ2-1, with TRBD2 matching over 7 bases. CDR1 and CDR2 from the germline V gene are SGHRS and YFSETQ. CDR3 size: 13 residues. CDR3 residues: CSSSGREYNEQFF. DNA for the CDR3: TGCTCCAGCTCGGGGAGGGAATACAATGAGCAGTTCTTC.

At least ten counts were recorded for this clonotype. This chain connects TRBV20-1 to TRBJ2-5; TRBD2 matches at 8 bases. There are 15 residues in the CDR3. Germline trimming cut 6 bases from V and 5 bases from J; bases unmatched to any gene: 14. The germline CDR1 and CDR2 sequences are DFQATT and SNEGSKA (reference sequence). The CDR3 DNA is TGCAGTGCCCCCGGAGTGGAGCGGGAGTATGAGACCCAGTACTTC. Translation gives CSAPGVEREYETQYF.

The chain carries TRBV7-6 and TRBJ2-1, with 11 bases that match TRBD2. Per germline, CDR1 SGHVS and CDR2 FNYEAQ. This CDR3 is 14 amino acids long. V dropped 6 bases and J dropped 9; count of bases not matched to a gene: 7. CDR3 sequence (DNA): TGTGCCAGCAGTCCACTAGCGGGAGAATTTGAGCAGTTCTTC. Translation gives CASSPLAGEFEQFF.

This clonotype was found many times. This chain joins TRBV20-1 and TRBJ2-1, with D hard to call. CDR1 DFQATT and CDR2 SNEGSKA come from the germline V gene (reference sequence). With 5 bases removed from V and 1 base from J, the gap between germline ends came to 15 bases. The CDR3 loop spans 15 amino acids. Here the CDR3 reads CSALPLGPSYNEQFF. CDR3 bases: TGCAGTGCTTTACCCCTAGGCCCTTCCTACAATGAGCAGTTCTTC.

This clonotype was seen a handful of times. The chain is built from TRBV6-5 and TRBJ2-5, with D unresolved. Per germline, CDR1 MNHEY and CDR2 SVGAGI. The CDR3 is 13 residues long. The V end lost 4 bases, the J end lost 7 bases, and 13 bases lay between the germline ends. CDR3: CASSWNAEGTQYF. DNA of the CDR3: TGTGCCAGCAGTTGGAACGCGGAAGGGACCCAGTACTTC.

This clonotype was counted at least ten times. The chain combines TRBV27 with TRBJ1-1; TRBD1 matches 10 bases. J gave up 3 bases and V 6 bases, and 4 bases lay outside the gene matches. Germline lookup yields CDR1 MNHEY and CDR2 SMNVEV (reference sequence). The CDR3 totals 14 residues. CDR3 in amino acids: CASRRQGADTEAFF. CDR3 in DNA: TGTGCCAGCAGGAGACAGGGGGCTGACACTGAAGCTTTCTTT.

This clonotype was recorded many times. The gene calls are TRBV7-2 and TRBJ2-7; 11 nucleotides align to TRBD1. Looked up from germline, CDR1 is SGHTA and CDR2 is FQGNSA. J gave up 0 bases and V 5 bases, and 9 bases lay outside the gene matches. This CDR3 comprises 17 residues. CDR3 coding DNA: TGTGCCAGCAGCCGAGGGACAGGGGGAGCTGGCTCCTACGAGCAGTACTTC. This codes for CASSRGTGGAGSYEQYF.

This clonotype was detected many times. The chain is built from TRBV6-1 and TRBJ2-7; D ambiguous. Germline values: CDR1 MNHNS, CDR2 SASEGT. The CDR3 sequence is 14 residues long. The ends were cut back, 5 bases at V and 2 bases at J, with 13 bases in the middle. The CDR3 region has the DNA TGTGCCAGCAGTCGAGGCCGACAAGCCTACGAGCAGTACTTC. As protein: CASSRGRQAYEQYF.

The sample holds many counts of this clonotype. The gene calls are TRBV20-1 and TRBJ2-3, with D unclear. V gave up 6 bases and J gave up 2 bases, with 6 bases separating them. Germline V lookup: CDR1 DFQATT, CDR2 SNEGSKA (reference sequence). CDR3 length: 11 amino acids. The DNA for the CDR3 is TGCAGTGCCTTGAACACAGATACGCAGTATTTT. Encoded protein: CSALNTDTQYF.

V and J are TRBV29-1 and TRBJ2-5; weak D call: TRBD2 (6 bases). The CDR3 sequence is 13 residues long. V was pared by 7 bases and J by 1 base, with 13 bases between. CDR1 SQVTM and CDR2 ANQGSEA come from the germline V gene. CDR3 nucleotides: TGCAGCGCGCCTGGGACTTCCCAAGAGACCCAGTACTTC. Translation gives CSAPGTSQETQYF.

The V gene is TRBV9, the J gene TRBJ2-7; TRBD2 agrees at 8 bases. The J segment lost 4 bases and the V segment lost 8 bases, leaving 17 bases of the junction unmatched. The length of the CDR3 is 16 residues. The germline CDR1 and CDR2 sequences are SGDLS and YYNGEE. DNA of the CDR3: TGTGCCAGACCCCCGATCTTAAGCGGGAGAGGGTACGAGCAGTACTTC. Protein: CARPPILSGRGYEQYF.

This clonotype was observed many times. The J gene is TRBJ2-3, the V gene TRBV6-2 or TRBV6-3, with TRBD2 matching over 8 bases. This CDR3 is built from 17 residues. V trimming: 0 bases; J trimming: 2 bases; junction bases outside the gene matches: 7. The germline V gene has CDR1 MNHEY and CDR2 SVGEGT. The CDR3 DNA is TGTGCCAGCAGTTACTCGAAGCTAGCGGGCCACACAGATACGCAGTATTTT. It is translated as CASSYSKLAGHTDTQYF.

This clonotype was seen ten or more times. The chain is built from TRBV30 and TRBJ1-1; tentative D call: TRBD1 (6 bases). The germline V gene has CDR1 GTSNPN and CDR2 SVGIG (reference sequence). The ends were cut back, 3 bases at V and 6 bases at J, with 17 bases in the middle. The CDR3 runs to 14 residues. The CDR3 nucleotides read TGTGCCTGGAGGCCCACAGGGTGGAGCGCTGAAGCTTTCTTT. It codes for CAWRPTGWSAEAFF.

This clonotype appeared many times. The CDR3 sequence is CASSFFGRRRNTEAFF. As DNA, the CDR3 is TGTGCCAGCAGTTTCTTTGGCAGGCGAAGGAACACTGAAGCTTTCTTT. This sequence joins TRBV12-3 or TRBV12-4 and TRBJ1-1; no definite D call. The CDR3 totals 16 residues. V gave up 3 bases and J gave up 1 base, with 15 bases separating them.

The gene calls are TRBV19 and TRBJ2-1; 9 positions match TRBD2. Germline values: CDR1 LNHDA, CDR2 SQIVND (reference sequence). This CDR3 comprises 17 residues. Unmatched junction bases numbered 11, after V lost 4 bases and J lost 4 bases. CDR3 coding DNA: TGTGCCAGTAGTAGTGGGTTAGCGGGAGCGCGATACAATGAGCAGTTCTTC. Translation: CASSSGLAGARYNEQFF.

This clonotype was counted only a few times. The chain is built from TRBV5-5 and TRBJ1-4; 7 bases line up with TRBD1. Germline lookup yields CDR1 SGHKS and CDR2 YYEKEE (reference sequence). The ends lost 2 bases at V and 8 bases at J; junction bases unmatched: 6. The CDR3 has 14 amino acids. The CDR3 nucleotides are TGTGCCAGCAGCTTCCCAGGGGGAGGGGAAAAACTGTTTTTT. Translated, it gives CASSFPGGGEKLFF.

Ten or more counts support this clonotype. The V and J genes are TRBV20-1 and TRBJ2-7, with unresolved D. CDR1 is DFQATT and CDR2 is SNEGSKA in the germline V gene (reference sequence). Trimming took 3 bases from V and 3 from J, leaving 18 bases between them. CDR3 length: 15 residues. CDR3 bases: TGCAGTGCTAGTACACCGGGCCTGGGGTACTACGAGCAGTACTTC. Translation: CSASTPGLGYYEQYF.

This clonotype was seen many times. CDR3 sequence (DNA): TGTGCCAGCAGCGGCGCGGGGGCCGGTAATGAGCAGTTCTTC. Amino acid sequence: CASSGAGAGNEQFF. The V gene is TRBV27, the J gene TRBJ2-1, with a weak D call TRBD2 (7 bases). V shed 6 bases and J shed 7 bases, with 16 bases lying between them. CDR3 length: 14 amino acids. CDR1 MNHEY and CDR2 SMNVEV come from the germline V gene (reference sequence).

At least ten counts were recorded for this clonotype. V and J are TRBV7-2 and TRBJ2-5, with 9 bases matching TRBD1. This CDR3 is built from 14 residues. Germline V gene data show CDR1 as SGHTA and CDR2 as FQGNSA. Losses at the gene ends were 5 bases for V and 4 bases for J; bases not matched to a gene: 5. The CDR3: CASSPGTGRETQYF. In DNA, the CDR3 is TGTGCCAGCAGCCCCGGGACAGGGCGAGAGACCCAGTACTTC.

This clonotype occurred many times. The CDR3 here is CASSNTRTSGRILEQFF. Here the CDR3 DNA reads TGTGCCAGCAGCAACACAAGGACTAGCGGGAGAATTTTGGAGCAGTTCTTC. The chain is built from TRBV11-2 and TRBJ2-1; the match to TRBD2 covers 13 bases. This CDR3 spans 17 amino acids. CDR1 and CDR2 from the germline V gene are SGHAT and FQNNGV. V was pared by 5 bases and J by 10 bases, with 14 bases of the junction left unmatched.

This clonotype was found a few times. The V call is TRBV6-4, the J call TRBJ2-1; 7 positions agree with TRBD2. CDR3 length: 15 residues. Trimming took 10 bases from V and 6 from J; bases not matched to a gene: 15. Germline CDR1 MRHNA, CDR2 SNTAGT. Here the CDR3 DNA reads TGTGCCACGAGTGGGAGGGAGATCTGGGCCAATGAGCAGTTCTTC. Translated: CATSGREIWANEQFF.